One T cell receptor (beta chain) is described in this entry. Source study methods: Amplification of reference gene primers was used by the study to estimate nucleated cell counts. Only in-frame clones appear in the TCRdb table, and some are missing; sequencing was by immunoSEQ multiplex PCR. That table supplies the V and J calls and clone size; D and trimming were determined from the DNA. The data show roughly 240,000 clones, 82% seen once. This sample is drawn from a study of blood T cell repertoires in COVID-19. Study in general: Sites across the United States, Italy and Spain contributed samples from acute and convalescent COVID-19. T cells, B-cell-depleted T cells, or PBMCs provided the cDNA or gDNA that served as material.

Trimming stripped 0 bases from V and 7 bases from J, with 10 bases between. The CDR3 sequence is 14 residues long. Germline CDR1 SGHRS, CDR2 YFSETQ. The sample was peripheral blood. V and J are TRBV5-1 and TRBJ2-2, with D possibly matching TRBD2 (5 bases). The source of this sequence is a woman between 65 and 79 years old with acute or convalescent COVID-19. Here the CDR3 reads CASSLDLAYGELFF. The DNA for the CDR3 is TGCGCCAGCAGCTTGGACCTAGCATACGGGGAGCTGTTTTTT.